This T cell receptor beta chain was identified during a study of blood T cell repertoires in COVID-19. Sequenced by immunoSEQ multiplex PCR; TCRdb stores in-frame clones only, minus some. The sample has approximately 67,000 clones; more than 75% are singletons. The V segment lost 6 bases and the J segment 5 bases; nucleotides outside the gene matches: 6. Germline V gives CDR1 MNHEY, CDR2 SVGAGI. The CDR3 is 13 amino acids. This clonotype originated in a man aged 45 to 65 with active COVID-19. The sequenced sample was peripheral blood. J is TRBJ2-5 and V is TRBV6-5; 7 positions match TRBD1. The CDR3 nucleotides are TGTGCCAGCAGCCCGACAGGGAGTGAGACCCAGTACTTC. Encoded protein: CASSPTGSETQYF.